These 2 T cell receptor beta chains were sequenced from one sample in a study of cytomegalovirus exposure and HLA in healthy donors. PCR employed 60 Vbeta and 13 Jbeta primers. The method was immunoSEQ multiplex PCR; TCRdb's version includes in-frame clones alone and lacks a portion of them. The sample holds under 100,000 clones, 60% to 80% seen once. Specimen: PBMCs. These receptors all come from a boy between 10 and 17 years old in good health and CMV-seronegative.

CDR3 DNA: TGCAGCGTTGTATCCAGGGGGAACACTGAAGCTTTCTTT. This translates into CSVVSRGNTEAFF. The V gene is TRBV29-1, the J gene TRBJ1-1, with a possible D match to TRBD1 (6 bases). This CDR3 has 13 amino acids. CDR1 is SQVTM, CDR2 ANQGSEA, per germline. The V end lost 4 bases, the J end lost 1 base, and 10 bases lay between the germline ends.

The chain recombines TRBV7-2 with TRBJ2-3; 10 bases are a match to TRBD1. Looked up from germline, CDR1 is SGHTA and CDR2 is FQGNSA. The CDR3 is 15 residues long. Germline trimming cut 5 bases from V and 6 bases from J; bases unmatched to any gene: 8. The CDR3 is CASSADRGSGDTQYF. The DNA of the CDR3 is TGTGCCAGCAGCGCGGACAGGGGGTCGGGGGATACGCAGTATTTT.